One and the same sample provided the 24 T cell receptor beta chains below, sequenced in a study of CD8 T cells in ankylosing spondylitis. Study results and limitations: One TCR beta motif, made up of 7 or 8 highly homologous variants, appeared characteristic of ankylosing spondylitis blood.

Each CDR3 protein gets one entry after TCRdb re-called the 5' RACE reads with MiXCR. This sample carries about 500,000 distinct CDR3 sequences, 9.5% to 15% of them seen once, and the ten largest clones take around 6.8%. These receptors are not linked to any known antigen. Sequenced input: blood, either unsorted or a sorted T cell fraction (not recorded which). The receptors derive from a male donor with ankylosing spondylitis.

The chain carries TRBV20-1 and TRBJ2-2; D ambiguous. There are 14 residues in the CDR3. V dropped 0 bases and J dropped 7 bases, with 12 bases sitting between them. The germline V gene encodes CDR1 DFQATT and CDR2 SNEGSKA (reference sequence). CDR3 nucleotide sequence: TGCAGTGCTAGAGATCCGCGTAATAACGGGGAGCTGTTTTTT. It specifies CSARDPRNNGELFF.

J is TRBJ1-1 and V is TRBV19, with TRBD1 identical over 7 bases. The CDR3 extends over 13 amino acids. V shed 8 bases, J shed 4 bases, and the junction held 7 bases outside the gene matches. Germline CDR1 reads LNHDA; CDR2 reads SQIVND (reference sequence). CDR3 coding DNA: TGTGCCAGTGGACAGGAATTGTCCACTGAAGCTTTCTTT. This codes for CASGQELSTEAFF.

This clonotype was found a few times. V is TRBV6-1 and J is TRBJ1-2, with D unresolved. The V end was cut by 2 bases, the J end by 0 bases, with 4 bases between. This CDR3 contains 13 residues. Germline V gives CDR1 MNHNS, CDR2 SASEGT. The chain's CDR3 is CASSEWANYGYTF. CDR3 coding DNA: TGTGCCAGCAGTGAATGGGCTAACTATGGCTACACCTTC.

This clonotype has at least ten counts. The chain has TRBV12-3 or TRBV12-4 and TRBJ1-4, with a weak D call TRBD1 (5 bases). V was cut by 7 bases and J by 3 bases, with 18 bases left in between. This CDR3 is 16 amino acids long. The CDR3 DNA reads TGTGCCAGCACCCAGCCCGGGGCCCGCTCTAATGAAAAACTGTTTTTT. It specifies CASTQPGARSNEKLFF.

The rearrangement links TRBV2 to TRBJ2-7; no clear D. Germline values: CDR1 SNHLY, CDR2 FYNNEI. V was trimmed by 2 bases and J by 2 bases, leaving 13 bases between them. There are 15 residues in the CDR3. CDR3 residues: CASSETAVGAYEQYV. In DNA, the CDR3 is TGTGCCAGCAGTGAAACGGCAGTTGGCGCCTACGAGCAGTACGTC.

The rearrangement joins TRBV7-9 to TRBJ2-4; 11 bases are a match to TRBD2. V lost 4 bases, J lost 7 bases, and 3 bases stayed unmatched. Germline-derived CDR1 and CDR2 are SEHNR and FQNEAQ (reference sequence). The CDR3 covers 14 residues. The CDR3 spells CASSSGLAVNIQYF. The DNA for the CDR3 is TGTGCCAGCAGCTCGGGACTAGCGGTGAACATTCAGTACTTC.

The V and J genes are TRBV20-1 and TRBJ1-1; a weak D match, TRBD1 (6 bases). V was trimmed by 8 bases and J by 5 bases, leaving 15 bases between them. The CDR3 extends over 12 amino acids. Germline V gene lookup returns CDR1 DFQATT and CDR2 SNEGSKA (reference sequence). CDR3 DNA: TGCAGTACAGGAGGGGGTTGGACTGAAGCTTTCTTT. Translated: CSTGGGWTEAFF.

Only a few counts were recorded for this clonotype. V gene TRBV29-1 combines with J gene TRBJ1-4; 8 bases are a match to TRBD1. Losses at the gene ends were 7 bases for V and 8 bases for J; bases not matched to a gene: 12. Germline assignment: CDR1 SQVTM and CDR2 ANQGSEA. This CDR3 is 14 amino acids long. The CDR3 nucleotides read TGCAGCGCAACAAGGACAGGGACTTGGGAAAAACTGTTTTTT. This sequence encodes CSATRTGTWEKLFF.

On this clonotype itself: One end of the junction fails to match germline, which may point to a read error. The gene calls are TRBV7-2 and TRBJ1-2; possible D gene TRBD1, 5 bases. CDR1 SGHTA and CDR2 FQGNSA come from the germline V gene. The CDR3 is 12 amino acids. The CDR3 is CASSLARRGKNF. CDR3 in DNA: TGTGCCAGCAGCTTAGCGCGAAGGGGAAAAAACTTC.

A few counts support this clonotype. The rearrangement uses TRBV7-8 and TRBJ2-2, with D possibly matching TRBD1 (6 bases). The CDR3 sequence is 15 residues long. Germline assignment: CDR1 SGHVS and CDR2 FQNEAQ. Trimming removed 3 bases at V and 2 bases at J, with 10 bases between. The CDR3 loop is CASSFLDSNTGELFF. The CDR3 DNA reads TGTGCCAGCAGCTTTTTGGACAGCAACACCGGGGAGCTGTTTTTT.

This clonotype showed up many times. J is TRBJ1-1 and V is TRBV29-1; maybe TRBD1 (6 bases). V was clipped by 7 bases and J by 6 bases, with 15 bases between them. From germline, CDR1 is SQVTM and CDR2 ANQGSEA. This CDR3 is built from 12 residues. The CDR3 reads CSDLTGQSEAFF. The CDR3 coding sequence is TGCAGCGATCTGACAGGACAGTCTGAAGCTTTCTTT.

The chain carries TRBV20-1 and TRBJ1-5; D is uncertain. Trimming took off 5 bases at V and 3 bases at J, with 11 bases between the two ends. Germline CDR1 and CDR2: DFQATT and SNEGSKA (reference sequence). The CDR3 covers 13 residues. The CDR3 DNA is TGCAGTGCTCTGAGGGATGACAATCAGCCCCAGCATTTT. Translated: CSALRDDNQPQHF.

This clonotype appeared a few times. The chain carries TRBV4-1 and TRBJ2-1; D is ambiguous. Germline lookup yields CDR1 MGHRA and CDR2 YSYEKL. Trimming removed 2 bases from V and 9 bases from J, with 11 bases in between. The CDR3 length is 13 residues. The CDR3 sequence: CASSQLLVGEQFF. CDR3 sequence (DNA): TGCGCCAGCAGCCAACTCCTAGTTGGTGAGCAGTTCTTC.

The V and J genes are TRBV28 and TRBJ2-6; no clear D gene. In germline, CDR1 is MDHEN, CDR2 SYDVKM. V dropped 8 bases and J dropped 0 bases, with 5 bases sitting between them. The CDR3 has 13 residues. CDR3 sequence: CASWDSGANVLTF. The DNA of the CDR3 is TGTGCCAGCTGGGACTCTGGGGCCAACGTCCTGACTTTC.

This clonotype was observed many times. The chain couples TRBV12-3 or TRBV12-4 to TRBJ1-3; TRBD1 aligns across 8 bases. The CDR3 contains 14 residues. V was clipped by 5 bases and J by 2 bases; unmatched bases: 2. In DNA form, the CDR3 reads TGTGCCAGCAGTGACAGGGGAGCTGGAAACACCATATATTTT. It translates to CASSDRGAGNTIYF.

This clonotype was observed a handful of times. The chain joins TRBV7-2 to TRBJ1-5; D unclear. This CDR3 spans 14 amino acids. Germline-derived CDR1 and CDR2 are SGHTA and FQGNSA. Trimming shortened V by 4 bases and J by 9 bases, and 16 bases separated the two germline ends. The DNA of the CDR3 is TGTGCCAGCAGCTCGTACACTGCCCTTGGGCCCCAGCATTTT. This encodes CASSSYTALGPQHF.

A few counts support this clonotype. This chain connects TRBV30 to TRBJ2-5; 8 bases fit TRBD1. Germline trimming cut 2 bases from V and 5 bases from J; bases unmatched to any gene: 7. The CDR3 runs 14 residues. CDR1 is GTSNPN and CDR2 is SVGIG in the germline V gene (reference sequence). CDR3 residues: CAWSPFTGGETQYF. CDR3 bases: TGTGCCTGGAGTCCCTTTACAGGGGGGGAGACCCAGTACTTC.

There are a few counts of this clonotype. The V call is TRBV5-1, the J call TRBJ1-1, with D tentatively TRBD1 (5 bases). Germline V CDR1 and CDR2: SGHRS, YFSETQ. This CDR3 has 14 amino acids. The ends were cut back, 7 bases at V and 1 base at J, with 14 bases in the middle. CDR3 DNA sequence: TGCGCCAGCCAACAGGATTTCGCGAACACTGAAGCTTTCTTT. It encodes CASQQDFANTEAFF. The full variable domain, rest sourced from reference TRBV5-1 and TRBJ1-1, is KAGVTQTPRYLIKTRGQQVTLSCSPISGHRSVSWYQQTPGQGLQFLFEYFSETQRNKGNFPGRFSGRQFSNSRSEMNVSTLELGDSALYLCASQQDFANTEAFFGQGTRLTVV.

The J gene is TRBJ2-3, the V gene TRBV20-1; the D gene could be TRBD1 or TRBD2 (5 bases each). There are 13 residues in the CDR3. Germline CDR1 DFQATT, CDR2 SNEGSKA (reference sequence). V gave up 6 bases and J gave up 6 bases, with 16 bases separating them. CDR3 residues: CSAMTGTADTQYF. Here the CDR3 DNA reads TGCAGTGCCATGACCGGGACCGCGGATACGCAGTATTTT.

This clonotype came up a few times. This sequence joins TRBV5-1 and TRBJ2-1; the D call may be TRBD1 or TRBD2 (5 bases each). The CDR3 runs to 13 residues. Germline values: CDR1 SGHRS, CDR2 YFSETQ. The V gene lost 5 bases and the J gene lost 7 bases, with 13 bases spanning the gap. The CDR3 is CASRAGSVNEQFF. CDR3 DNA sequence: TGCGCCAGCAGAGCAGGGAGTGTGAATGAGCAGTTCTTC.

V usage is TRBV5-1 and J usage is TRBJ2-5, with 8 positions matching TRBD2. After removal of 2 bases from V and 0 bases from J, the junction contained 0 bases not matched to a gene. The CDR3 is made up of 14 amino acids. Germline CDR1 is SGHRS and CDR2 is YFSETQ. CDR3 in DNA: TGCGCCAGCAGCTTACTAGCGGACCAAGAGACCCAGTACTTC. This translates into CASSLLADQETQYF.

There are a few counts of this clonotype. The rearrangement joins TRBV24-1 to TRBJ2-1; possible D gene TRBD2, 7 bases. The germline CDR1 and CDR2 sequences are KGHDR and SFDVKD. There are 15 residues in the CDR3. Trimming stripped 4 bases from V and 9 bases from J, with 18 bases between. The CDR3 region is CATSDLMGGQGEQFF. The CDR3 region has the DNA TGTGCCACCAGTGACCTTATGGGGGGGCAGGGTGAGCAGTTCTTC.

The rearrangement links TRBV3-1 to TRBJ1-2; 7 bases align to TRBD1. V shed 4 bases, J shed 9 bases, and the junction held 11 bases outside the gene matches. The CDR3 length is 14 residues. Germline CDR1 LGHDT, CDR2 YNNKEL (reference sequence). CDR3 residues: CASSPPTGSFSYTF. The DNA of the CDR3 is TGTGCCAGCAGCCCGCCGACAGGGAGTTTTAGCTACACCTTC.

The gene calls are TRBV4-2 and TRBJ2-1; 12 bases map to TRBD2. This CDR3 is 15 amino acids long. Germline values: CDR1 LGHNA, CDR2 YNFKEQ. V shed 5 bases and J 7 bases; nucleotides not matched to a gene: 6. The CDR3 DNA reads TGTGCCAGCAGCGCTAGCGGGAGGGCCGATAATGAGCAGTTCTTC. Amino acids: CASSASGRADNEQFF.